Listed here are 8 T cell receptor beta chains from one sample, sequenced in a study of beta chain features in type 1 diabetes. General study findings and limits: Significant though moderate, a shortening of TCRB CDR3s appeared in all four CD4+ subsets of Type 1 diabetes patients.

Sequencing targeted expressed TCRB transcripts, as all isolated RNA had been reverse transcribed. TCRdb keeps only in-frame clones here, not all; method: immunoSEQ multiplex PCR. The sample carries more than 550,000 clones, 11% to 15% recorded once. Which antigens these TCRs recognize remains unknown. Sequencing used naive CD4+ T cells from blood. The source is a man aged 18 to 30 with type 1 diabetes.

The chain uses TRBV4-2 and TRBJ1-4; no firm D call. V shed 6 bases and J shed 0 bases, with 17 bases lying between them. The length of the CDR3 is 17 residues. The germline V gene has CDR1 LGHNA and CDR2 YNFKEQ. The CDR3 bases are TGTGCCAGCAGTACCGACGGCAGACGAGCAACTAATGAAAAACTGTTTTTT. Its protein is CASSTDGRRATNEKLFF.

This chain connects TRBV30 to TRBJ1-4; 9 nucleotides line up with TRBD1. The V segment lost 0 bases and the J segment 6 bases; nucleotides outside the gene matches: 2. The CDR3 is 14 residues long. Germline CDR1 GTSNPN, CDR2 SVGIG (reference sequence). The CDR3 DNA is TGTGCCTGGAGTGTACAGGGGGCGGATGAAAAACTGTTTTTT. Amino acids: CAWSVQGADEKLFF.

This CDR3 reads CACNQGGKSYNSPLHF. The CDR3 DNA sequence: TGTGCCTGTAACCAAGGGGGCAAATCCTATAATTCACCCCTCCACTTT. V usage is TRBV30 and J usage is TRBJ1-6; 7 bases are shared with TRBD1. The CDR3 runs to 16 residues. Trimming removed 6 bases from V and 1 base from J; junction bases left unmatched: 9. Germline CDR1 and CDR2: GTSNPN and SVGIG (reference sequence).

This chain uses TRBV14 with TRBJ2-1; 8 bases are shared with TRBD1. Germline trimming cut 4 bases from V and 0 bases from J; bases unmatched to any gene: 8. The CDR3 sequence is 17 residues long. Germline V gene sequence: CDR1 SGHDN, CDR2 FVKESK. CDR3: CASSLHPGQGSYNEQFF. The CDR3 bases are TGTGCCAGCAGCCTCCACCCAGGACAGGGCTCCTACAATGAGCAGTTCTTC.

The chain joins TRBV18 to TRBJ1-3; no firm D call. CDR3 length equals 16 residues. The V and J ends lost 0 bases and 1 base respectively, with 10 bases between them. The V gene's germline CDR1 is KGHSH and CDR2 LQKENI. CDR3 sequence: CASSPPNSPSGNTIYF. CDR3 DNA sequence: TGTGCCAGCTCACCACCGAACAGTCCTTCTGGAAACACCATATATTTT.

This chain links TRBV27 with TRBJ2-7; D unresolved. V gave up 5 bases and J gave up 6 bases, with 20 bases separating them. The V gene's germline CDR1 is MNHEY and CDR2 SMNVEV (reference sequence). There are 15 residues in the CDR3. Written as DNA, the CDR3 is TGTGCCAGCAGTCCCAGGATCACCCCGTCGGCCGAGCAGTACTTC. This encodes CASSPRITPSAEQYF.

The V and J genes are TRBV5-6 and TRBJ2-2; TRBD2 matches 10 bases. Germline CDR1 and CDR2: SGHDT and YYEEEE. CDR3 length: 17 amino acids. The V gene end was trimmed by 1 base and the J gene end by 6 bases; junction bases not matched to a gene: 9. The CDR3 DNA reads as TGTGCCAGCAGCTTGTCCCTAGCGGGAGAAACAGCCGGGGAGCTGTTTTTT. It codes for CASSLSLAGETAGELFF.

This chain joins TRBV4-2 and TRBJ1-1; D not certain. Germline V gene lookup returns CDR1 LGHNA and CDR2 YNFKEQ. CDR3 length equals 15 residues. The V end lost 4 bases, the J end lost 1 base, and 13 bases lay between the germline ends. For the CDR3, the DNA is TGTGCCAGCAGCCCGGTGGGAGGCACGAACACTGAAGCTTTCTTT. This translates into CASSPVGGTNTEAFF.